The 27 T cell receptor beta chains in this list originate from one sample, sequenced in a study of T cells after yellow fever vaccination. TCRdb reprocessed the 5' RACE reads via MiXCR and lists one record per CDR3 protein. The sample consists of some 560,000 distinct CDR3 sequences, around 17% of them appearing once. This specimen was PBMCs, taken about 5 days after the first yellow fever vaccination. These receptors came from a man younger than 35 who received the YFV17D yellow fever vaccine.

A few counts support this clonotype. The rearrangement joins TRBV5-1 to TRBJ1-4; D gene ambiguous. From germline, CDR1 is SGHRS and CDR2 YFSETQ. The V gene lost 0 bases and the J gene lost 1 base, with 10 bases spanning the gap. The CDR3 extends over 16 amino acids. CDR3 coding DNA: TGCGCCAGCAGCTTGGGGACGGGAGGAACTAATGAAAAACTGTTTTTT. Encoded protein: CASSLGTGGTNEKLFF.

This clonotype was observed a few times. The V gene is TRBV6-2 or TRBV6-3, the J gene TRBJ1-2; D remains ambiguous. Germline assignment: CDR1 MNHEY and CDR2 SVGEGT. Trimming cost V 2 bases and J 4 bases, with 8 bases left between them. The CDR3 is made up of 13 amino acids. This chain's CDR3 is CASSYAGLYGYTF. The CDR3 DNA reads TGTGCCAGCAGTTACGCCGGACTCTATGGCTACACCTTC.

V is TRBV6-1 and J is TRBJ2-3; 8 bases match TRBD1. Germline CDR1 reads MNHNS; CDR2 reads SASEGT. This CDR3 region has 14 residues. Losses at the gene ends were 8 bases for V and 5 bases for J; bases not matched to a gene: 9. As DNA, the CDR3 is TGTGCCAGCCTCGACAGGGGAGTGAGAGATACGCAGTATTTT. It encodes CASLDRGVRDTQYF.

This clonotype was detected only a few times. The J gene is TRBJ1-1, the V gene TRBV7-8; TRBD1 matches 10 bases. J gave up 3 bases and V 4 bases, and 5 bases lay outside the gene matches. From germline, CDR1 is SGHVS and CDR2 FQNEAQ. The CDR3 covers 15 residues. The CDR3 is CASSWDRGVYTEAFF. The CDR3 coding sequence is TGTGCCAGCAGCTGGGACAGGGGAGTTTACACTGAAGCTTTCTTT.

CDR3 sequence: CASSLLGAGTGELFF. CDR3 bases: TGTGCCAGCAGTTTACTGGGGGCAGGGACCGGGGAGCTGTTTTTT. The chain has TRBV12-3 or TRBV12-4 and TRBJ2-2, with TRBD1 as a possible D gene (6 bases). The CDR3 is made up of 15 amino acids. The V gene lost 2 bases and the J gene lost 5 bases, with 12 bases spanning the gap.

The rearrangement links TRBV4-1 to TRBJ1-1; 7 bases match TRBD1. Germline CDR1 and CDR2: MGHRA and YSYEKL. Losses at the gene ends were 2 bases for V and 8 bases for J; bases not matched to a gene: 14. The CDR3 runs to 16 residues. The CDR3 protein is CASSQQAGGLMTEAFF. The CDR3 bases are TGCGCCAGCAGCCAACAAGCAGGGGGTTTGATGACCGAAGCTTTCTTT.

This clonotype was seen only a few times. This sequence joins TRBV20-1 and TRBJ2-1; no firm D call. The germline V gene encodes CDR1 DFQATT and CDR2 SNEGSKA (reference sequence). Trimming stripped 7 bases from V and 2 bases from J, with 12 bases between. CDR3 length: 13 residues. CDR3 amino acids: CSVVLPTYNEQFF. The DNA of the CDR3 is TGCAGTGTGGTCCTCCCCACCTACAATGAGCAGTTCTTC.

The J gene is TRBJ1-5, the V gene TRBV6-5; D is uncertain. CDR1 and CDR2 from the germline V gene are MNHEY and SVGAGI. Trimming left V 4 bases short and J 1 base short, with 14 bases between. The CDR3 has 16 residues. The CDR3 spells CASSSVAQPSNQPQHF. As DNA, the CDR3 is TGTGCCAGCAGTTCGGTAGCCCAGCCCAGCAATCAGCCCCAGCATTTT.

This clonotype has more than one count but fewer than ten. The chain links TRBV6-2 or TRBV6-3 to TRBJ2-5; D is unclear. Germline CDR1 is MNHEY and CDR2 is SVGEGT. Trimming took 0 bases from V and 0 from J, leaving 5 bases between them. The CDR3 has 14 amino acids. The CDR3 here is CASSYSAYQETQYF. The CDR3, as DNA: TGTGCCAGCAGTTACTCGGCCTACCAAGAGACCCAGTACTTC.

This clonotype has a count of ten or more. The gene calls are TRBV4-3 and TRBJ2-1, with 8 bases that match TRBD1. The CDR3 extends over 15 amino acids. Trimming removed 3 bases from V and 8 bases from J; junction bases left unmatched: 9. CDR1 is LGHNA and CDR2 is YSLEER in the germline V gene. CDR3 sequence (DNA): TGCGCCAGCAGCCAGACGACAGGGGTAACTGATGAGCAGTTCTTC. Translating gives CASSQTTGVTDEQFF.

This clonotype was seen a few times. The CDR3 DNA reads as TGTGCCAGCAGTTTGACGGGTGTGTACACTGAAGCTTTCTTT. It specifies CASSLTGVYTEAFF. This rearrangement joins TRBV27 to TRBJ1-1, with D unclear. The CDR3 length is 14 residues. CDR1 and CDR2 (germline): MNHEY, SMNVEV (reference sequence). Deletions cut 3 bases from V and 3 bases from J, with 11 bases between.

The chain carries TRBV5-1 and TRBJ2-1; the D gene is possibly TRBD2 (7 bases). The CDR3 sequence is 16 residues long. Germline V gene data show CDR1 as SGHRS and CDR2 as YFSETQ. V was trimmed by 4 bases and J by 2 bases, leaving 16 bases between them. The CDR3 DNA reads TGCGCCAGCAGCCGGACGGGGGGCTCGACCTACAATGAGCAGTTCTTC. Its protein product is CASSRTGGSTYNEQFF.

V usage is TRBV5-1 and J usage is TRBJ2-6, with D perhaps assigned TRBD1 or TRBD2 (5 bases each). The length of the CDR3 is 16 residues. Trimming took 3 bases from V and 0 from J, leaving 10 bases between them. The germline V gene encodes CDR1 SGHRS and CDR2 YFSETQ. The CDR3 sequence is CASSSGRFSGANVLTF. The CDR3 coding sequence is TGCGCCAGCAGCTCGGGACGATTCTCTGGGGCCAACGTCCTGACTTTC.

The chain joins TRBV2 to TRBJ2-1; TRBD2 matches 9 bases. Germline V gene data show CDR1 as SNHLY and CDR2 as FYNNEI. Trimming took 6 bases from V and 0 from J; bases not matched to a gene: 9. The CDR3 runs 17 residues. CDR3 protein: CASRTGTSLSSYNEQFF. The CDR3 DNA reads as TGTGCCAGCAGAACCGGGACTAGCTTGAGCTCCTACAATGAGCAGTTCTTC.

This clonotype was detected only a few times. This chain uses TRBV6-5 with TRBJ1-6, with D unresolved. The V end lost 3 bases, the J end lost 0 bases, and 9 bases lay between the germline ends. CDR1 MNHEY and CDR2 SVGAGI come from the germline V gene. The CDR3 covers 16 residues. The CDR3 DNA reads TGTGCCAGCAGTTATTCGGGTGACTCCTATAATTCACCCCTCCACTTT. Its translation: CASSYSGDSYNSPLHF.

This chain connects TRBV7-2 to TRBJ1-1; no reliable D call. Trimming pared 1 base from V and 1 base from J, leaving 10 bases between. The CDR3 extends over 15 amino acids. Looked up from germline, CDR1 is SGHTA and CDR2 is FQGNSA. Written as DNA, the CDR3 is TGTGCCAGCAGCTTAGGGCGGGCGACGAACACTGAAGCTTTCTTT. Translation gives CASSLGRATNTEAFF.

This clonotype was seen more than once but under ten times. The chain uses TRBV12-3 or TRBV12-4 and TRBJ1-2, with TRBD1 matching over 8 bases. V was pared by 6 bases and J by 5 bases, with 2 bases of the junction left unmatched. The CDR3 has 12 residues. The CDR3 region has the DNA TGTGCCAGCAGGACAGGGGAATATGGCTACACCTTC. It translates to CASRTGEYGYTF.

The rearrangement joins TRBV5-1 to TRBJ1-2; 9 nucleotides align to TRBD1. J was trimmed by 4 bases and V by 4 bases; bases with no gene match: 2. Germline V gene data show CDR1 as SGHRS and CDR2 as YFSETQ. The CDR3 has 13 amino acids. The CDR3 spells CASSDRGAYGYTF. The CDR3 nucleotides read TGCGCCAGCAGCGACAGGGGGGCCTATGGCTACACCTTC.

This clonotype was detected many times. V gene TRBV20-1 combines with J gene TRBJ2-1; 8 bases line up with TRBD2. With V trimmed by 6 bases and J by 2 bases, 9 bases remained unmatched. Germline-derived CDR1 and CDR2 are DFQATT and SNEGSKA (reference sequence). The CDR3 is 15 residues long. CDR3 region: CSARDGGGPYNEQFF. For the CDR3, the DNA is TGCAGTGCCCGAGACGGGGGGGGTCCCTACAATGAGCAGTTCTTC.

The chain joins TRBV11-2 to TRBJ1-6, with unresolved D. This CDR3 is 17 amino acids long. Per germline, CDR1 SGHAT and CDR2 FQNNGV. Trimming cost V 0 bases and J 9 bases, with 18 bases left between them. CDR3 amino acids: CASSLDRWVRGSSPLHF. The CDR3 DNA follows: TGTGCCAGCAGCTTAGATCGCTGGGTCCGAGGTAGTTCACCCCTCCACTTT. Filled out from reference TRBV11-2 and TRBJ1-6, the complete variable domain reads EAGVAQSPRYKIIEKRQSVAFWCNPISGHATLYWYQQILGQGPKLLIQFQNNGVVDDSQLPKDRFSAERLKGVDSTLKIQPAKLEDSAVYLCASSLDRWVRGSSPLHFGNGTRLTVT.

This clonotype came up many times. The chain uses TRBV2 and TRBJ2-7, with 9 positions matching TRBD1. The CDR3 consists of 16 residues. The germline V gene has CDR1 SNHLY and CDR2 FYNNEI. J was trimmed by 3 bases and V by 5 bases; bases with no gene match: 11. The CDR3, as DNA: TGTGCCAGCAGTCGAACCGACAGGGGGGCCTTCTACGAGCAGTACTTC. It is translated as CASSRTDRGAFYEQYF.

In regard to this clonotype: At one end, the junction sequence differs from germline, possibly due to a read error. The chain employs TRBV7-9 and TRBJ2-5; the D gene is possibly TRBD2 (5 bases). The CDR3 has 15 amino acids. CDR1 is SEHNR and CDR2 is FQNEAQ in the germline V gene (reference sequence). CDR3 in amino acids: CASRLFPSPQETQYF. DNA of the CDR3: TGTGCTAGCAGACTATTCCCCTCACCCCAAGAGACCCAGTACTTC.

There are many counts of this clonotype. The CDR3, as DNA: TGTGCCAGCAGTTTAGTAGCAGCGGCTCCCGATACGCAGTATTTT. It specifies CASSLVAAAPDTQYF. V usage is TRBV12-3 or TRBV12-4 and J usage is TRBJ2-3; a possible D gene is TRBD2 (5 bases). V lost 1 base to trimming and J lost 6 bases, with 14 bases between them. CDR3 size: 15 residues.

This clonotype has a handful of counts. V usage is TRBV24-1 and J usage is TRBJ2-1; D remains unclear. The CDR3 has 14 residues. V lost 0 bases and J 9 bases, leaving 11 bases between the germline ends. Germline CDR1 and CDR2: KGHDR and SFDVKD. In DNA form, the CDR3 reads TGTGCCACCAGTGATTTGAAGGGCAGTGGTGAGCAGTTCTTC. Its protein is CATSDLKGSGEQFF.

This clonotype was detected only a few times. The chain carries TRBV6-2 or TRBV6-3 and TRBJ2-7; perhaps D is TRBD1 or TRBD2 (5 bases each). The CDR3 is 18 residues long. V was cut by 2 bases and J by 0 bases, with 20 bases left in between. Per the germline V gene, CDR1 is MNHEY and CDR2 is SVGEGT. The CDR3 DNA follows: TGTGCCAGCAGTTACGGTCGGGAAGACTGGGGGAGCTCCTACGAGCAGTACTTC. Translation gives CASSYGREDWGSSYEQYF.

This clonotype occurred a few times. The chain couples TRBV9 to TRBJ2-5, with TRBD2 matching 11 bases. This CDR3 comprises 16 residues. CDR1 and CDR2 (germline): SGDLS, YYNGEE. Trimming took 4 bases from V and 0 from J; bases not matched to a gene: 5. CDR3 loop: CASSPSLAGDQETQYF. The CDR3 DNA sequence: TGTGCCAGCAGCCCCTCACTAGCGGGGGACCAAGAGACCCAGTACTTC.

This clonotype was found many times. The rearrangement links TRBV10-3 to TRBJ2-5; D is unclear. The CDR3 loop spans 11 amino acids. Germline lookup yields CDR1 ENHRY and CDR2 SYGVKD. V shed 5 bases and J shed 4 bases, with 5 bases lying between them. The CDR3 sequence is CAISRGETQYF. The CDR3 DNA reads as TGTGCCATCAGTAGAGGAGAGACCCAGTACTTC.